These T cell receptor beta chains were read from a single sample in a study of cytomegalovirus exposure and HLA in healthy donors. The data were produced by immunoSEQ multiplex PCR, yet TCRdb's version contains in-frame clones alone and is incomplete. The table includes under 300,000 clones, roughly 81% detected once. The sample comprised PBMCs. The receptors originated from a woman in her 40s in good health and CMV-seropositive. The CDR3 runs from the conserved cysteine through the conserved F or W. D genes are given only for firm matches. Clone size is given for some rows only: seen once, a few or many times, or a class if the clone is expanded.

v_call	d_call	clone_size	j_call	cdr3_nt	cdr3_aa
TRBV30	TRBD1	NA	TRBJ1-1	TGTGCCTGGCGCGGACAGGGGAACACTGAAGCTTTCTTT	CAWRGQGNTEAFF
TRBV10-3	NA	NA	TRBJ1-2	TGTGCCATCAGTGAGGTATCGAACTATGGCTACACCTTC	CAISEVSNYGYTF
TRBV30	NA	NA	TRBJ1-5	TGTGCCTGGAAAGAAGGGGGATTCAATCAGCCCCAGCATTTT	CAWKEGGFNQPQHF
TRBV6-1	NA	NA	TRBJ2-5	TGTGCCAGCAGTGGGGACCGGGACTTCCAAGAGACCCAGTACTTC	CASSGDRDFQETQYF
TRBV27	NA	NA	TRBJ1-2	TGTGCCAGCAGTTTATCAGGGGCCTATGGCTACACCTTC	CASSLSGAYGYTF
TRBV6-1	NA	few	TRBJ2-2	TGTGCCAGCAAAATCGGGACATACAACACCGGGGAGCTGTTTTTT	CASKIGTYNTGELFF
TRBV6-5	NA	few	TRBJ2-1	TGTGCCAGCAGTGGAACAGGGCGCTCCTACAATGAGCAGTTCTTC	CASSGTGRSYNEQFF
TRBV19	TRBD1	NA	TRBJ1-1	TGTGCCATCGACCTCGGACAGGGAGAAGCTTTCTTT	CAIDLGQGEAFF
TRBV30	NA	NA	TRBJ1-1	TGTGCCTGGAAAACTGGGAACACTGAAGCTTTCTTT	CAWKTGNTEAFF
TRBV29-1	NA	NA	TRBJ2-7	TGCAGCGTACTACAAGGGAGCTCCTACGAGCAGTACTTC	CSVLQGSSYEQYF
TRBV2	TRBD2	NA	TRBJ2-1	TGTGCCAGCAGTGAACTAGCGGGAGTGGACGAGTTCTTC	CASSELAGVDEFF
TRBV6-5	NA	NA	TRBJ1-1	TGTGCCGCCCAGACTGTCCAGAAAGCTGAAGCTTTCTTT	CAAQTVQKAEAFF
TRBV6-6	TRBD2	once	TRBJ2-7	TGTGCCAGCAGAACTAGCGGGAGCTCCTACGAGCAGTACTTC	CASRTSGSSYEQYF
TRBV28	NA	NA	TRBJ2-7	TGTGCCAGCAGTTTGTCCAGGGGACGCGAGCAGTACTTC	CASSLSRGREQYF
TRBV27	TRBD1	NA	TRBJ1-6	TGTGCCAGCAGTCAGGGACAGATTAATTCCCCCCTCCACTTT	CASSQGQINSPLHF
TRBV19	NA	NA	TRBJ2-7	TGTGCCAGTAGGAGCGGGTCAAGGGACGAGCAGTACTTC	CASRSGSRDEQYF
TRBV7-2	TRBD1	NA	TRBJ2-5	TGTGCCAGCAGCCCTAGACAGGGCCCTGACCAGTACTTC	CASSPRQGPDQYF
TRBV19	NA	NA	TRBJ1-3	TGTGCCAGTAGTATGGCCGGGGGTGGAAACACCATATATTTT	CASSMAGGGNTIYF